This TCR beta chain was sequenced for a study of CD8 T cells in ankylosing spondylitis. The study's findings and limits: Reportedly, disease-linked clones are significantly enriched in ankylosing spondylitis patients' matched synovial fluid. A TCR beta motif of seven or eight highly homologous variants appeared characteristic of ankylosing spondylitis blood.

Making the TCR beta libraries involved quantitative 5'-RACE with molecular barcodes. TCRdb re-called the 5' RACE reads with MiXCR, one entry per CDR3 protein. This sample has 500,000 to 650,000 distinct CDR3 sequences; about 5.2% occur once, and the top ten carry approximately 3.5%. This clonotype was counted many times. The antigen remains unidentified. The source is a male donor with ankylosing spondylitis. The sequencing input was blood, either unsorted or a sorted T cell fraction (not recorded which).

DNA for the CDR3: TGCGCCAGCAGCGCCCACCCGGGACTAGCGGGAGACAATGAGCAGTTCTTC. Translated, it gives CASSAHPGLAGDNEQFF. The chain joins TRBV5-1 to TRBJ2-1; 14 bases are a match to TRBD2. Germline V gene sequence: CDR1 SGHRS, CDR2 YFSETQ. This CDR3 has 17 residues. Germline trimming cut 4 bases from V and 5 bases from J; bases unmatched to any gene: 8.